The 15 T cell receptor beta chains in this list originate from one sample, sequenced in a study of blood T cell repertoires in COVID-19. Sequencing was performed with immunoSEQ multiplex PCR; in TCRdb, only in-frame clones are kept and a portion is missing. The table has around 240,000 clones, about 90% seen once. The sequencing sample was made of PBMCs or T cells enriched from blood (not recorded which). These receptors were obtained from a human donor in a cohort exposed to, infected with or recovered from COVID-19 (not recorded which). The donor label of this sample is uncertain.

The CDR3 loop reads CAWSSERGPHSYEQYF. The CDR3 DNA reads as TGTGCCTGGAGTAGTGAGCGGGGGCCTCACTCCTACGAGCAGTACTTC. The chain is built from TRBV30 and TRBJ2-7; the match to TRBD2 covers 8 bases. CDR1 and CDR2 (germline): GTSNPN, SVGIG (reference sequence). The CDR3 runs to 16 residues. With V trimmed by 2 bases and J by 0 bases, 9 bases remained unmatched.

The gene calls are TRBV2 and TRBJ1-5; D unclear. The V gene lost 2 bases and the J gene lost 3 bases, with 11 bases spanning the gap. The germline V gene has CDR1 SNHLY and CDR2 FYNNEI. The CDR3 extends over 15 amino acids. The CDR3 is CASSEYIADNQPQHF. In DNA form, the CDR3 reads TGTGCCAGCAGTGAATATATAGCCGACAATCAGCCCCAGCATTTT.

V is TRBV19 and J is TRBJ1-1; D unclear. CDR3 length: 15 residues. Trimming removed 3 bases at V and 2 bases at J, with 13 bases between. From germline, CDR1 is LNHDA and CDR2 SQIVND (reference sequence). The CDR3 sequence is CASSMMGQANTEAFF. CDR3 nucleotides: TGTGCCAGTAGTATGATGGGCCAGGCCAACACTGAAGCTTTCTTT. The full variable domain, with the rest looked up from reference TRBV19 and TRBJ1-1, is DGGITQSPKYLFRKEGQNVTLSCEQNLNHDAMYWYRQDPGQGLRLIYYSQIVNDFQKGDIAEGYSVSREKKESFPLTVTSAQKNPTAFYLCASSMMGQANTEAFFGQGTRLTVV.

The CDR3 here is CASSEAGLAGGLDTQYF. Written as DNA, the CDR3 is TGTGCCAGCAGTGAAGCAGGACTAGCGGGGGGGCTTGATACGCAGTATTTT. The rearrangement joins TRBV2 to TRBJ2-3, with TRBD2 identical over 15 bases. Germline CDR1 and CDR2: SNHLY and FYNNEI. V shed 0 bases, J shed 6 bases, and the junction held 4 bases outside the gene matches. The CDR3 totals 17 residues.

The sample holds a few counts of this clone. This chain uses TRBV5-6 with TRBJ1-1; no firm D call. Trimming stripped 0 bases from V and 4 bases from J, with 13 bases between. Germline V gene sequence: CDR1 SGHDT, CDR2 YYEEEE. The CDR3 loop spans 15 amino acids. The CDR3 is CASSLEGRVGTEAFF. The DNA of the CDR3 is TGTGCCAGCAGCTTGGAAGGGAGAGTAGGCACTGAAGCTTTCTTT.

This clone appeared once. The chain recombines TRBV6-5 with TRBJ1-6; D remains unclear. The V end was cut by 6 bases, the J end by 0 bases, with 6 bases between. The CDR3 spans 14 residues. Germline loops: CDR1 MNHEY, CDR2 SVGAGI. CDR3 residues: CASRTDSYNSPLHF. The CDR3 nucleotides read TGTGCCAGCAGAACAGACTCCTATAATTCACCCCTCCACTTT.

This clone was counted a single time. The chain couples TRBV19 to TRBJ2-7; TRBD2 matches at 8 bases. The V segment lost 6 bases and the J segment 5 bases; nucleotides outside the gene matches: 9. Germline loops: CDR1 LNHDA, CDR2 SQIVND (reference sequence). This CDR3 comprises 14 residues. This CDR3 is CASSEGGGNHEQYF. The CDR3 DNA reads as TGTGCCAGTAGCGAGGGCGGGGGGAACCACGAGCAGTACTTC.

The chain links TRBV21-1 to TRBJ2-7; TRBD2, as called in the table, went unchecked against the DNA. TRBV21-1 counts as a pseudogene. The CDR3 runs to 14 residues. CDR3 coding DNA: TGTGCCAGCGGAAGGCAGCGGGGGTACTACGAGCAGTACTTC. It translates to CASGRQRGYYEQYF.

The chain couples TRBV11-3 to TRBJ2-1; 7 bases are shared with TRBD2. V lost 5 bases to trimming and J lost 0 bases; unmatched junction nucleotides: 7. This CDR3 has 16 amino acids. CDR1 and CDR2 (germline): SGHNT, YENEEA. Here the CDR3 DNA reads TGTGCCAGCAGCCAAGCGGGGTCGATCTCCTACAATGAGCAGTTCTTC. Protein product: CASSQAGSISYNEQFF.

The chain recombines TRBV4-1 with TRBJ1-1; TRBD1 is a possible D gene (5 bases). CDR1 and CDR2 from the germline V gene are MGHRA and YSYEKL. The CDR3 is made up of 17 amino acids. V lost 0 bases and J 1 base, leaving 15 bases between the germline ends. The CDR3 DNA follows: TGCGCCAGCAGCCAAGAAAGCGGGGGAGTGGGGAACACTGAAGCTTTCTTT. Its protein product is CASSQESGGVGNTEAFF.

The chain carries TRBV19 and TRBJ1-1; D uncertain. Germline assignment: CDR1 LNHDA and CDR2 SQIVND (reference sequence). The germline V and J ends were trimmed by 3 bases and 4 bases, with 12 bases remaining between them. The CDR3 extends over 14 amino acids. CDR3 nucleotide sequence: TGTGCCAGTAGTATGTTCCGATCGGTCACTGAAGCTTTCTTT. The encoded protein is CASSMFRSVTEAFF. The full variable domain, completed using reference TRBV19 and TRBJ1-1, is DGGITQSPKYLFRKEGQNVTLSCEQNLNHDAMYWYRQDPGQGLRLIYYSQIVNDFQKGDIAEGYSVSREKKESFPLTVTSAQKNPTAFYLCASSMFRSVTEAFFGQGTRLTVV.

This chain uses TRBV11-2 with TRBJ1-2; a possible D gene is TRBD1 (5 bases). Trimming took 5 bases from V and 2 from J, leaving 12 bases between them. The CDR3 is 14 residues long. CDR1 SGHAT and CDR2 FQNNGV come from the germline V gene. The chain's CDR3 is CASSPTRGNYGYTF. As DNA, the CDR3 is TGTGCCAGCAGCCCCACGCGGGGGAACTATGGCTACACCTTC.

The table lists this clone with a count of one. The chain employs TRBV29-1 and TRBJ1-1; D possibly corresponds to TRBD1 (6 bases). The germline CDR1 and CDR2 sequences are SQVTM and ANQGSEA. V lost 7 bases to trimming and J lost 0 bases, with 12 bases between them. The CDR3 contains 13 residues. The CDR3: CSGTALMNTEAFF. CDR3 bases: TGCAGCGGGACAGCTCTGATGAACACTGAAGCTTTCTTT.

V and J are TRBV7-3 and TRBJ2-3; 8 positions match TRBD2. This CDR3 comprises 14 residues. The germline CDR1 and CDR2 sequences are SGHTA and FQGTGA. The V and J ends lost 0 bases and 10 bases, in that order; junction bases with no gene match: 6. For the CDR3, the DNA is TGTGCCAGCAGCTTAACGGCGAGCGGGGGCGCGCAGTATTTT. It codes for CASSLTASGGAQYF.

The V call is TRBV24-1, the J call TRBJ2-3, with TRBD2 identical over 10 bases. Germline CDR1 KGHDR, CDR2 SFDVKD. The junction had 9 bases not matched to a gene; V was cut back by 4 bases and J by 0 bases. The CDR3 covers 18 residues. The CDR3 bases are TGTGCCACCAGTGACCGCCTTCTAGCGGGGGCCAGCACAGATACGCAGTATTTT. Its translation is CATSDRLLAGASTDTQYF.